Listed below are T cell receptor beta chains from one sample, sequenced in a study of response to subunit inactivated influenza vaccine. TCRdb called the RT-PCR reads again in MiXCR, with one record for every CDR3 protein. This sample has hundreds of thousands of distinct CDR3 sequences, with 14% found just once. The input for sequencing was PBMCs from blood, taken approximately 15 days before vaccination. These TCRs come from a man aged 45-60 years who received an inactivated influenza vaccine. The CDR3 runs from the conserved cysteine through the conserved F or W. A D gene is named only where the DNA matches it firmly. A row's size may be missing; if present it is once, few, many or a size class.

clone_size j_call d_call v_call cdr3_nt cdr3_aa
few TRBJ2-6 TRBD2 TRBV5-1 TGCGCCAGCAGCTTGGTTCAGCGGGGGGGCCTCACCGGGGCCAACGTCCTGACTTTC CASSLVQRGGLTGANVLTF
few TRBJ2-3 TRBD1 TRBV12-3/TRBV12-4 TGTGCCAGCAGCCCGACAGGGGGCCCCACAGATACGCAGTATTTT CASSPTGGPTDTQYF
NA TRBJ2-5 TRBD2 TRBV14 TGTGCCAGCAGCCAAGTAGGCCTAGCGGTACAAGAGACCCAGTACTTC CASSQVGLAVQETQYF
few TRBJ2-2 NA TRBV9 TGTGCCAGCAGCGTACAGGGATCGGCCACCGGGGAGCTGTTTTTT CASSVQGSATGELFF
few TRBJ2-1 NA TRBV7-2 TGTGCCAGCAGCCCGGGTCCATTCTACAATGAGCAGTTCTTC CASSPGPFYNEQFF
NA TRBJ1-3 NA TRBV19 TGTGCCAGTAGTATTACACGGCCTTACTCTGGAAACACCATATATTTT CASSITRPYSGNTIYF
few TRBJ2-2 NA TRBV11-2 TGTGCCAGTTTGGGGCTTAGGGGCACCGGGGAGCTGTTTTTT CASLGLRGTGELFF
few TRBJ1-4 NA TRBV4-2 TGTGCCAGCAGCCAGGATGTTGGAGGCCGGAATGAAAAACTGTTTTTT CASSQDVGGRNEKLFF
many TRBJ2-5 NA TRBV29-1 TGCAGCGTTGGTGGGATGGAGACCCAGTACTTC CSVGGMETQYF
few TRBJ2-1 NA TRBV6-1 TGTGCCAGCAGTATCCGGGACGGGTACAATGAGCAGTTCTTC CASSIRDGYNEQFF
NA TRBJ2-7 NA TRBV6-5 TGTGCCAGCAGTTACTTTAGCGCAGCCTCCTACGAGCAGTACTTC CASSYFSAASYEQYF
NA TRBJ2-5 NA TRBV7-8 TGTGCCAGCAGCTTAGCAGGGGTTGAGGAGACCCAGTACTTC CASSLAGVEETQYF
few TRBJ2-1 NA TRBV7-2 TGTGCCAGCAGCGTCGGAGGGGCCTACAATGAGCAGTTCTTC CASSVGGAYNEQFF
many TRBJ2-2 NA TRBV5-1 TGCGCCAGCAGCTTGCCCGGGGGGAACACCGGGGAGCTGTTTTTT CASSLPGGNTGELFF
few TRBJ1-2 TRBD1 TRBV6-1 TGTGCCAGCAGACGGACAGGGTACTATGGCTACACCTTC CASRRTGYYGYTF
NA TRBJ2-7 NA TRBV6-1 TGTGCCAGCAGGGAGAGCGGAGTCTTCGAGCAGTACTTC CASRESGVFEQYF
NA TRBJ2-3 NA TRBV7-8 TGTGCCAGCAGCTTAGGCCAAGGGATAAGGGATACGCAGTATTTT CASSLGQGIRDTQYF
few TRBJ2-7 NA TRBV7-8 TGTGCCAGCAGCTTAGTTAGGGACACTAGGCCCTACGAGCAGTACTTC CASSLVRDTRPYEQYF
few TRBJ2-7 NA TRBV11-2 TGTGCCAGCAGCCTGAGGGCGGCCTCCTACGAGCAGTACTTC CASSLRAASYEQYF
NA TRBJ1-1 TRBD1 TRBV7-9 TGTGCCAGCAGCTTAGAGGGACAGACGATGAACACTGAAGCTTTCTTT CASSLEGQTMNTEAFF